Here is one TCR beta chain with its context. The antigen remains unidentified. This entry comes from a study of stem cell transplantation in POMP-related autoinflammatory disease. Whole-study context: Through one year post-transplant, neutrophils and platelets were 100% of graft donor origin.

Points from the study as a whole: Patients with PRAID showed a restricted number of unique TRB V-J gene pairings.

V dropped 2 bases and J dropped 6 bases, with 11 bases sitting between them. This CDR3 has 14 residues. Germline CDR1 MDHEN, CDR2 SYDVKM. The assay was immunoSEQ multiplex PCR, and TCRdb's table has in-frame clones only and misses some. The sample has roughly 8,900 clones, over 75% seen once. This sequence originates from a human patient with POMP-related autoinflammation and immune dysregulation (PRAID). Certain T cells may be donor cells from the graft. The chain combines TRBV28 with TRBJ1-5; no definite D call. The starting material was CD8+ T cells from PBMCs, obtained after stem cell transplantation. CDR3 in DNA: TGTGCCAGCAGTTTACCGTCCCTCACTCAGCCCCAGCATTTT. Its translation is CASSLPSLTQPQHF.